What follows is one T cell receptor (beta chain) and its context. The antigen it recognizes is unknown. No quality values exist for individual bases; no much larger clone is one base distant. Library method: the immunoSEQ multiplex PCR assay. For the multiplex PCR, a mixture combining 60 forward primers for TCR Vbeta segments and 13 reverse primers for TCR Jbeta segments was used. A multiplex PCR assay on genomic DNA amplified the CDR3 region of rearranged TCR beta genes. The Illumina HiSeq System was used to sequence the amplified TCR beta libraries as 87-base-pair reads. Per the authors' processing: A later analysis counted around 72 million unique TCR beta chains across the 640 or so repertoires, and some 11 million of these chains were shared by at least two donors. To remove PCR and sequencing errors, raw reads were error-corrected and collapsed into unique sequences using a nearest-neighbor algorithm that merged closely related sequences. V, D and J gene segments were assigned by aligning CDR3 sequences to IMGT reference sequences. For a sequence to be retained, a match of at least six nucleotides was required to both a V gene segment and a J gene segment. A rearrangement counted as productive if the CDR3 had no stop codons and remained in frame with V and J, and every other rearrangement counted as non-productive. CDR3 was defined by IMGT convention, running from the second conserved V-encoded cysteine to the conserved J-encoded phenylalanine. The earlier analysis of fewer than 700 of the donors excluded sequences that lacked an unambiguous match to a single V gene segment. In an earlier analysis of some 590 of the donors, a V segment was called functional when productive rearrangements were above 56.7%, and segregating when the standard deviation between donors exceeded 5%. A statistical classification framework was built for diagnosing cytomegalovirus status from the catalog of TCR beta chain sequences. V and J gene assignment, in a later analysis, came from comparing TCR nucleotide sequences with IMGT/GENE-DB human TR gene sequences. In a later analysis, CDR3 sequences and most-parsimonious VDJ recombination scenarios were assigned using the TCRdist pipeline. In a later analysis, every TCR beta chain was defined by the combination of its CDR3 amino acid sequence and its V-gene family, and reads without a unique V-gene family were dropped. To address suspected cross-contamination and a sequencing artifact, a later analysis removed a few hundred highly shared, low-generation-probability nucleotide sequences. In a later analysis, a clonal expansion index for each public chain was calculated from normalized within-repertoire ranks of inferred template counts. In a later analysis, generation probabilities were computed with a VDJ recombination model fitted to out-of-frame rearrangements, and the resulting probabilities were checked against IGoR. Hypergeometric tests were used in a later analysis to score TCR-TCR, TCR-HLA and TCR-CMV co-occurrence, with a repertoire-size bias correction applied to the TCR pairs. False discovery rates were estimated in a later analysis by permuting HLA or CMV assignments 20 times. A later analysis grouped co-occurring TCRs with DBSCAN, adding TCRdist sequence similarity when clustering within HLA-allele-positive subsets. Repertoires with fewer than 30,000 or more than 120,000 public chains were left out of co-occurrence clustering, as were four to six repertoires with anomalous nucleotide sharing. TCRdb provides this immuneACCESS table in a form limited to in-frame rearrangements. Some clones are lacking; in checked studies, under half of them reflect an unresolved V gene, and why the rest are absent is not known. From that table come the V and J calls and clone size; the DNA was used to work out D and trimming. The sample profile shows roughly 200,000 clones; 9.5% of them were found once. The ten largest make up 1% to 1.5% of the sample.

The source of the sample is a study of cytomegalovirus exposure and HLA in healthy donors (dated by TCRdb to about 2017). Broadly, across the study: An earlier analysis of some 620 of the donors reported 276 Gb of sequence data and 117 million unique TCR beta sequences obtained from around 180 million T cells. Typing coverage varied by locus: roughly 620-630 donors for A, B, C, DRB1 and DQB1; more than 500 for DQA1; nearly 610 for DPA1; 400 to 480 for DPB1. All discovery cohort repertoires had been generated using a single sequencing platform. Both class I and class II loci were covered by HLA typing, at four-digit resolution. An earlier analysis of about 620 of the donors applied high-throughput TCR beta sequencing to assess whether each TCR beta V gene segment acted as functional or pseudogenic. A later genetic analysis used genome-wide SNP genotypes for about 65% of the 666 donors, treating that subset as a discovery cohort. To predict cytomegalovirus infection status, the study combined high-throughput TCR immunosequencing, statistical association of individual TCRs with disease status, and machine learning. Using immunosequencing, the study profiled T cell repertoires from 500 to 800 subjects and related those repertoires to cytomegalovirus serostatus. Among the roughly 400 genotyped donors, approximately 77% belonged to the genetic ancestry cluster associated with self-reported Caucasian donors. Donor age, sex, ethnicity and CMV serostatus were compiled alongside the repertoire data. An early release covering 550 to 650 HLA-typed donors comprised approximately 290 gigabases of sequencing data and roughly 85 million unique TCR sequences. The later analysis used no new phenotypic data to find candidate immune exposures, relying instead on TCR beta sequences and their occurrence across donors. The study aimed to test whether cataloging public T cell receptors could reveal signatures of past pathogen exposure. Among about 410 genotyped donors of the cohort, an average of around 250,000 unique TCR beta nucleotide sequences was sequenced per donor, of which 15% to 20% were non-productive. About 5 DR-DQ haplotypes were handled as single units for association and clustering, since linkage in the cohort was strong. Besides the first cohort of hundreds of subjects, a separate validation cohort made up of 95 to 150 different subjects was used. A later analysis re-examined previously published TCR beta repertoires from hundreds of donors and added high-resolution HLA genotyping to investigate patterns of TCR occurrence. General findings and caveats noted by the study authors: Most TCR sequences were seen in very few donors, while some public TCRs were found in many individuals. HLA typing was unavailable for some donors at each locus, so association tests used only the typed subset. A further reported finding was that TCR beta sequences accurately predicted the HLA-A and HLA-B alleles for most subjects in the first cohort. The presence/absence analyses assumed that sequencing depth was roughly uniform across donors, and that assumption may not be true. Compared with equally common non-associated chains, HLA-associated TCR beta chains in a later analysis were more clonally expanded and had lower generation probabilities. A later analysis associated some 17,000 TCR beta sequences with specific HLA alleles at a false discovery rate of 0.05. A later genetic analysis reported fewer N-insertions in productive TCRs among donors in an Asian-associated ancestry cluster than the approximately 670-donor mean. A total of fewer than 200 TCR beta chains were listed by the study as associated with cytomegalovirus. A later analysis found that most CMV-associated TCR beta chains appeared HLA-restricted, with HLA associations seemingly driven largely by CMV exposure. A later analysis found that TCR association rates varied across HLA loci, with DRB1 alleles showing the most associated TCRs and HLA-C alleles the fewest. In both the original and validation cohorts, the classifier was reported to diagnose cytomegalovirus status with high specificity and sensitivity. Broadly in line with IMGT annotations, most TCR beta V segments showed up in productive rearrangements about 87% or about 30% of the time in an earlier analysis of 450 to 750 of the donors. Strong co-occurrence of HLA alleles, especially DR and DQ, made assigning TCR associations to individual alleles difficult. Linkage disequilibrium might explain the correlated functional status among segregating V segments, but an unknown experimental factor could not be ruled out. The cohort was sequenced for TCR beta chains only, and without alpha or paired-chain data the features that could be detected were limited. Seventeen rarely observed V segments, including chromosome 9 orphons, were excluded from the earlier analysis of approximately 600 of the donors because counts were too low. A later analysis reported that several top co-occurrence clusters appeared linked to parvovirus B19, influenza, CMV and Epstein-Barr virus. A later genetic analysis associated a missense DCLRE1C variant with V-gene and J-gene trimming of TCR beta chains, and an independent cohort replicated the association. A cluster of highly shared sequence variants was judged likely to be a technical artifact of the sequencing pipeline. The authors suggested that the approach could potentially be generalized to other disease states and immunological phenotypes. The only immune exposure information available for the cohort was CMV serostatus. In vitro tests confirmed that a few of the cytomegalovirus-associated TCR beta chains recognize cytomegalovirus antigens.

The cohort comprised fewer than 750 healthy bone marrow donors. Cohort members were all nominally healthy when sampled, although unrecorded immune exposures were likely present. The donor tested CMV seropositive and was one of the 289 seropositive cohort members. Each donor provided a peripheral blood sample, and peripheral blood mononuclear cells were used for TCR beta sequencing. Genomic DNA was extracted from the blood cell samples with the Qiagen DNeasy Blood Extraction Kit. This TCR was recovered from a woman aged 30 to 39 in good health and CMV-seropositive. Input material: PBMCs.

The nucleotides are TGTGCCAGCACTGTGGGAGGGCCCTCTGAGACCCAGTACTTC. Translated, it reads CASTVGGPSETQYF. The V and J genes are TRBV2 and TRBJ2-5; 7 central bases correspond to TRBD2. The CDR3, cysteine through phenylalanine, is 14 amino acids long. Only CDR3 DNA remains: 42 bases, in frame from the first base. The germline V gene provides CDR1 SNHLY and CDR2 FYNNEI. Trimming leaves V shorter by 7 bases and J shorter by 5 bases, with the junction holding 10 bases beyond the gene matches.